The 10 T cell receptor beta chains below were found in one sample sequenced in a study of blood T cell repertoires in COVID-19. TCRdb's table, derived via immunoSEQ multiplex PCR, lists solely in-frame clones and lacks some. In the table there are some 150,000 clones, roughly 86% of which are singletons. Sequencing was performed on peripheral blood. These TCRs come from a human donor in a cohort sampled during active COVID-19.

Only a few counts were recorded for this clone. The V and J genes are TRBV13 and TRBJ2-5; 8 positions match TRBD2. The germline CDR1 and CDR2 sequences are PRHDT and FYEKMQ (reference sequence). This CDR3 comprises 14 residues. V trimming: 5 bases; J trimming: 4 bases; junction bases outside the gene matches: 6. CDR3 residues: CASSRRAGGETQYF. In nucleotides, the CDR3 is TGTGCCAGCAGCCGTAGGGCGGGAGGAGAGACCCAGTACTTC.

The chain carries TRBV7-2 and TRBJ2-5; 11 bases align to TRBD2. Per the germline V gene, CDR1 is SGHTA and CDR2 is FQGNSA. V gave up 1 base and J gave up 4 bases; unmatched junction bases: 8. The CDR3 contains 17 residues. CDR3 nucleotide sequence: TGTGCCAGCAGCTTAGGGGATAGCGGGAGGGGCCCAGAGACCCAGTACTTC. It yields the protein CASSLGDSGRGPETQYF.

This sequence joins TRBV6-5 and TRBJ2-1; 9 bases align to TRBD2. V was pared by 2 bases and J by 5 bases, with 4 bases of the junction left unmatched. From germline, CDR1 is MNHEY and CDR2 SVGAGI. The CDR3 has 15 residues. As DNA, the CDR3 is TGTGCCAGCAGTTACGGGCGGGGGGGGAACAATGAGCAGTTCTTC. Amino acid sequence: CASSYGRGGNNEQFF.

This clone has a single count. V usage is TRBV27 and J usage is TRBJ2-1, with 10 nucleotides matching TRBD2. The CDR3 sequence is 15 residues long. V shed 6 bases and J 3 bases; nucleotides not matched to a gene: 5. Germline loops: CDR1 MNHEY, CDR2 SMNVEV (reference sequence). DNA for the CDR3: TGTGCCAGCAGGATAGCGGGGGGTAACTACAATGAGCAGTTCTTC. This sequence encodes CASRIAGGNYNEQFF.

This chain uses TRBV7-8 with TRBJ1-1; 9 bases fit TRBD1. The J segment lost 10 bases and the V segment lost 2 bases, leaving 5 bases of the junction unmatched. In germline, CDR1 is SGHVS, CDR2 FQNEAQ. The CDR3 covers 13 residues. The DNA of the CDR3 is TGTGCCAGCAGCTTATACTCGACAGGGGGAGCTTTCTTT. Encoded protein: CASSLYSTGGAFF.

The V call is TRBV7-6, the J call TRBJ2-5; 7 positions agree with TRBD1. The CDR3 totals 15 residues. J lost 2 bases, V lost 4 bases, and 7 bases had no gene match. Looked up from germline, CDR1 is SGHVS and CDR2 is FNYEAQ. CDR3 residues: CASSSGTAVQETQYF. The CDR3 DNA is TGTGCCAGCAGCTCCGGGACAGCCGTTCAAGAGACCCAGTACTTC.

This chain links TRBV5-4 with TRBJ1-4; 8 bases are shared with TRBD1. This CDR3 has 15 residues. V gave up 1 base and J gave up 8 bases; unmatched junction bases: 7. Germline CDR1 SGHNT, CDR2 YYREEE (reference sequence). CDR3 DNA sequence: TGTGCCAGCAGCTTGCGACAGGGGTTCCGGGAAAAACTGTTTTTT. Translating gives CASSLRQGFREKLFF.

This sequence joins TRBV28 and TRBJ1-5; a possible D gene is TRBD1 (5 bases). V lost 8 bases and J 4 bases, leaving 9 bases between the germline ends. CDR3 size: 12 residues. From germline, CDR1 is MDHEN and CDR2 SYDVKM. The CDR3 reads CASGTLNQPQHF. The CDR3 DNA reads TGTGCCAGCGGGACTTTGAATCAGCCCCAGCATTTT.

Comment on this clone: Other nucleotide sequences in the sample specify the same CDR3. The rearrangement joins TRBV7-3 to TRBJ2-3; unclear D gene. V was trimmed by 0 bases and J by 4 bases, leaving 8 bases between them. Germline CDR1 is SGHTA and CDR2 is FQGTGA. This CDR3 is built from 14 residues. CDR3 coding DNA: TGTGCCAGCAGCTTAACGTTAACGGCAGATACGCAGTATTTT. Residues: CASSLTLTADTQYF.

The chain couples TRBV20-1 to TRBJ2-5; 10 nucleotides align to TRBD2. The CDR3 consists of 14 residues. CDR1 DFQATT and CDR2 SNEGSKA come from the germline V gene (reference sequence). V lost 3 bases and J lost 7; bases outside the gene matches: 8. This CDR3 is CSASGLAGVGTQYF. In DNA, the CDR3 is TGCAGTGCTAGTGGGCTAGCGGGGGTCGGGACCCAGTACTTC.